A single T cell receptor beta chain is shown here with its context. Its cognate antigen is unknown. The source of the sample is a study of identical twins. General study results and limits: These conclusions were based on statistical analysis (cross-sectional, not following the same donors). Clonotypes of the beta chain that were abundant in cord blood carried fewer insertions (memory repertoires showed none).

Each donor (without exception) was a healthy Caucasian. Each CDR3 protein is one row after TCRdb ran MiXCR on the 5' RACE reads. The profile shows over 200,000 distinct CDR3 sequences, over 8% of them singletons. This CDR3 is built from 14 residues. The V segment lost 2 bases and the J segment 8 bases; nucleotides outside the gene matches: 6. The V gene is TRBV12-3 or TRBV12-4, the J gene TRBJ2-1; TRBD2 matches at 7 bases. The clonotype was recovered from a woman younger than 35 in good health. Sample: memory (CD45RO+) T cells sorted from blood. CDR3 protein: CASSLRAGAYEQFF. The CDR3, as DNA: TGTGCCAGCAGTTTACGGGCGGGAGCTTATGAGCAGTTCTTC.